The sequence of this T cell receptor beta chain was determined in a study of blood T cell repertoires in COVID-19. Per the original methods: Amplified reference gene primers provided the basis for estimating nucleated cell counts. The protocol was immunoSEQ multiplex PCR, while the TCRdb copy is restricted to in-frame clones and leaves out a portion. That table gives V, J and clone size, and the DNA gave D and trimming. The table includes more than 120,000 clones, roughly 87% detected once. In germline, CDR1 is SGHAT, CDR2 FQNNGV. This CDR3 region has 18 residues. Trimming took 3 bases from V and 0 from J; bases not matched to a gene: 10.

The sample taken for sequencing was peripheral blood. The receptor was isolated from a woman aged 45-60 years with acute or convalescent COVID-19. The genes are TRBV11-2 and TRBJ2-3; 9 positions match TRBD2. The CDR3, as DNA: TGTGCCAGCAGCTTCCGCATAACTAGCGGGTGGAGCACAGATACGCAGTATTTT. This encodes CASSFRITSGWSTDTQYF.